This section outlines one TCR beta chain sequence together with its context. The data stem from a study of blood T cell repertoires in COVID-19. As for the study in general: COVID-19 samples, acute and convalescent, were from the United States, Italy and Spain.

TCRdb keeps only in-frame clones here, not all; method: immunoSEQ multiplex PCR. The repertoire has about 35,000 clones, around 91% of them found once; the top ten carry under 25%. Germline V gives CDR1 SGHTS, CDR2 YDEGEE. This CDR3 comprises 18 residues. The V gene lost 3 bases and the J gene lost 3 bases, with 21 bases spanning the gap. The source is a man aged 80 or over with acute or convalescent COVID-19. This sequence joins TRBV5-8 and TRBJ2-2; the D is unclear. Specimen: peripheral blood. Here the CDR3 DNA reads TGTGCCAGCAGCTCTCTTCCTGGGTTCGTTCAGGACACCGGGGAGCTGTTTTTT. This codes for CASSSLPGFVQDTGELFF.